This T cell receptor (beta chain) was sequenced in a study of blood T cell repertoires in COVID-19. Study-wide background: Sources were T cells, B-cell-depleted T cells, or PBMCs; the material itself was cDNA or gDNA.

This study enrolled people aged roughly 18 to 89 from under 25 US geographic areas. Two negative PCRs, clearance, or symptom resolution were required of recovered Cohort 3 donors. The assay was immunoSEQ multiplex PCR, and TCRdb's table has in-frame clones only and misses some. The data show approximately 200,000 clones, 70% to 90% seen once. CDR1 and CDR2 from the germline V gene are GTSNPN and SVGIG (reference sequence). CDR3 length: 15 amino acids. V lost 2 bases, J lost 5 bases, and 15 bases lay in between. Sequencing was performed on PBMCs or T cells enriched from blood (not recorded which). The receptor's source is a man aged 25 to 40 who had recovered from COVID-19. V gene TRBV30 combines with J gene TRBJ1-4; tentatively, D is TRBD1 (5 bases). The CDR3 spells CAWSQSGTINEKLFF. Here the CDR3 DNA reads TGTGCCTGGAGTCAAAGCGGGACCATCAATGAAAAACTGTTTTTT.